Listed below are T cell receptor beta chains from one sample, sequenced in a study of response to subunit inactivated influenza vaccine. TCRdb itself ran the RT-PCR reads through MiXCR, one entry per CDR3 protein. The profile shows about 800,000 distinct CDR3 sequences, around 20% of them singletons. The material sequenced was PBMCs from blood, taken less than 6 days after vaccination. These receptors all come from a man between 50 and 59 years old who received an inactivated influenza vaccine. Each CDR3 is given with its conserved first and last residue. Fields, in order: V gene, clone size, J gene, D gene, CDR3 protein, CDR3 DNA. The D gene is left open where the match is weak. Size tells how often a clone was seen (once, few, many) or the class of an expanded clone, and some rows leave it out.

TRBV6-6	few	TRBJ1-1	.	CASSTDGRYEAFF	TGTGCCAGCAGTACGGATGGTCGATATGAAGCTTTCTTT
TRBV12-3/TRBV12-4	.	TRBJ2-3	TRBD2	CASSPRLAGMNTQYF	TGTGCCAGCAGTCCCCGACTAGCGGGGATGAATACGCAGTATTTT
TRBV20-1	.	TRBJ2-1	TRBD2	CSARDSGGVYNEQFF	TGCAGTGCTAGAGATAGCGGGGGAGTCTACAATGAGCAGTTCTTC
TRBV12-3/TRBV12-4	.	TRBJ1-5	TRBD1	CASSFDRDQPQHF	TGTGCCAGCAGTTTCGACAGGGATCAGCCCCAGCATTTT
TRBV5-1	few	TRBJ2-2	.	CASSLELAARGLFVGELFF	TGCGCCAGCAGCTTGGAACTAGCTGCTCGTGGTCTTTTTGTAGGGGAGCTGTTTTTT
TRBV7-2	.	TRBJ2-1	TRBD2	CASSLGFAGGYNEQFF	TGTGCCAGCAGCTTAGGATTCGCGGGAGGTTACAATGAGCAGTTCTTC
TRBV7-8	few	TRBJ2-1	TRBD2	CASSSLLAGDSYEQFF	TGTGCCAGCAGCTCCCTACTAGCGGGAGATTCCTATGAGCAGTTCTTC
TRBV7-2	many	TRBJ2-1	.	CASSLGLPSGEQFF	TGTGCCAGCAGCTTAGGGCTTCCGTCAGGTGAGCAGTTCTTC
TRBV29-1	.	TRBJ2-5	.	CSVGRGKETQYF	TGCAGCGTTGGCAGGGGAAAAGAGACCCAGTACTTC
TRBV6-5	few	TRBJ2-1	.	CASSYGPGWGEQFF	TGTGCCAGCAGTTACGGGCCAGGCTGGGGTGAGCAGTTCTTC
TRBV12-3/TRBV12-4	.	TRBJ2-3	.	CASIPLGQRSTDTQYF	TGTGCCAGCATTCCCTTAGGACAGAGGAGCACAGATACGCAGTATTTT
TRBV29-1	few	TRBJ1-1	.	CSVVGYTEAFF	TGCAGCGTTGTGGGGTACACTGAAGCTTTCTTT
TRBV6-5	.	TRBJ2-1	TRBD2	CASSYLAGGRGSSYNEQFF	TGTGCCAGCAGTTATTTAGCGGGGGGGCGTGGGAGCTCCTACAATGAGCAGTTCTTC